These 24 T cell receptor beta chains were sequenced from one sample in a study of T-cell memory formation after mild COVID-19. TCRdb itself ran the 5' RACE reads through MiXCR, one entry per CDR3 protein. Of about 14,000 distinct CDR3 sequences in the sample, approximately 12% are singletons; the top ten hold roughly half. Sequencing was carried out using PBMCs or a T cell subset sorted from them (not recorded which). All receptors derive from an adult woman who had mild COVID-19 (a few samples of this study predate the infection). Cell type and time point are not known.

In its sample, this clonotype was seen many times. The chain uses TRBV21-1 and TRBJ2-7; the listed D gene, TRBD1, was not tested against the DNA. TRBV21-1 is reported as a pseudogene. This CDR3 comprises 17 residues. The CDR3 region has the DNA TGTGCCAGCAGCCTCCGGGACAGGGGTCGGCCGCTCTACGAGCAGTACTTC. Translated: CASSLRDRGRPLYEQYF.

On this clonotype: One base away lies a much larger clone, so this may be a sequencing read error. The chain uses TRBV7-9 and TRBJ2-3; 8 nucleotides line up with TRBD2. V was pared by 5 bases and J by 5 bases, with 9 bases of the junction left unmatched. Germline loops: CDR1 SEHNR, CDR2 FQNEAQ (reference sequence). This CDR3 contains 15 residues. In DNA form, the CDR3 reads TGTGCCAGCAGCCTCGAGCGGGGGAACAAAGATACGCAGTATTTT. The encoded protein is CASSLERGNKDTQYF.

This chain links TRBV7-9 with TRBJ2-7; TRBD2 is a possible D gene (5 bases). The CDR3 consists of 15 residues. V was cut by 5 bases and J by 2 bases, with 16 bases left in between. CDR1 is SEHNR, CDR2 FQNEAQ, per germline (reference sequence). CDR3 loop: CASSQIRGPPYEQYV. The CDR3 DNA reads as TGTGCCAGCAGCCAAATCCGAGGGCCCCCCTACGAGCAGTACGTC.

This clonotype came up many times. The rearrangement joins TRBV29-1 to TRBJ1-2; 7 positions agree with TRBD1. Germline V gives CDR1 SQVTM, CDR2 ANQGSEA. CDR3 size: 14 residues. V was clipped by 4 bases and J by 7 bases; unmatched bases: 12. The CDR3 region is CSVAPSTGPRGYTF. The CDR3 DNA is TGCAGCGTTGCCCCCTCGACAGGGCCCCGTGGCTACACCTTC. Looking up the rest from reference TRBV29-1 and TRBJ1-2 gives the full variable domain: SAVISQKPSRDICQRGTSLTIQCQVDSQVTMMFWYRQQPGQSLTLIATANQGSEATYESGFVIDKFPISRPNLTFSTLTVSNMSPEDSSIYLCSVAPSTGPRGYTFGSGTRLTVV.

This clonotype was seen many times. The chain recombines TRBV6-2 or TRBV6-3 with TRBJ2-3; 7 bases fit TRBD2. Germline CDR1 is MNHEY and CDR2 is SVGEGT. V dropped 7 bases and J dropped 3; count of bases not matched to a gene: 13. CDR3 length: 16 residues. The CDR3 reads CASTRDAGVVTDTQYF. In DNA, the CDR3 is TGTGCCAGCACTAGGGATGCGGGAGTAGTAACAGATACGCAGTATTTT.

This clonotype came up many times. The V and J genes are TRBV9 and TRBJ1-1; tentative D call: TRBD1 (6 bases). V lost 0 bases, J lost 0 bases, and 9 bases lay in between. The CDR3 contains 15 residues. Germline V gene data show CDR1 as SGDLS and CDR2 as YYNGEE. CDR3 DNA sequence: TGTGCCAGCAGCGTAGCGTCAGGGGTGAACACTGAAGCTTTCTTT. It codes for CASSVASGVNTEAFF.

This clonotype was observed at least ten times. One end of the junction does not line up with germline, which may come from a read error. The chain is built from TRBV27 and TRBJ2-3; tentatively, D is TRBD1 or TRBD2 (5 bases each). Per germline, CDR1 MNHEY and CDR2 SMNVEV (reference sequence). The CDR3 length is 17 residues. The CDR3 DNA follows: TGTGCCAGCAGTTTACTTCGGGCAGGGCCTAGCACAGATACGCAGTGTTTT. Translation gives CASSLLRAGPSTDTQCF.

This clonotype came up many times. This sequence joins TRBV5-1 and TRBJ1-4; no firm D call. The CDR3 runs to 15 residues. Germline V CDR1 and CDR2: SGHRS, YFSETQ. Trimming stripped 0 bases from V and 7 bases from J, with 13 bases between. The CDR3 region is CASSLGTGAGEKLFF. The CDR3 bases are TGCGCCAGCAGCTTGGGTACGGGTGCCGGTGAAAAACTGTTTTTT.

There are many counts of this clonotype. The CDR3 DNA follows: TGTGCCAGTAGTATAAGGCAGGACTCCTACAATGAGCAGTTCTTC. It encodes CASSIRQDSYNEQFF. The rearrangement joins TRBV19 to TRBJ2-1; D ambiguous. Trimming shortened V by 2 bases and J by 0 bases, and 8 bases separated the two germline ends. This CDR3 contains 15 residues. Germline CDR1 reads LNHDA; CDR2 reads SQIVND (reference sequence).

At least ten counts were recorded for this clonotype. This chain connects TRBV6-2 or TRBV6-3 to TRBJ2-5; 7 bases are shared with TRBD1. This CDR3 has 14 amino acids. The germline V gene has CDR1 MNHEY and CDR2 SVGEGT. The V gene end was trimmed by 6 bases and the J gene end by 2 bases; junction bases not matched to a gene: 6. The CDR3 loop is CASRETGRQETQYF. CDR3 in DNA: TGTGCCAGCAGAGAGACAGGGCGGCAAGAGACCCAGTACTTC.

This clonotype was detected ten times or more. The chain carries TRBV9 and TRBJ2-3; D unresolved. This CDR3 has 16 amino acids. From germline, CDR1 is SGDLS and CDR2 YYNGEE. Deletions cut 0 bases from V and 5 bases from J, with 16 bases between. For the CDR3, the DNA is TGTGCCAGCAGCGTAGCTTCAGCAGGCCCGATAGATACGCAGTATTTT. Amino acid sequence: CASSVASAGPIDTQYF.

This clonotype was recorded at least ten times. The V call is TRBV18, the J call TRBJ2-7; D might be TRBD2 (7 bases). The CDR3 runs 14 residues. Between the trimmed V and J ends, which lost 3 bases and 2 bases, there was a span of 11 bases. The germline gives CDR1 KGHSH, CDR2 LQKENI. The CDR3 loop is CASSPGGATYEQYF. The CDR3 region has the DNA TGTGCCAGCTCACCGGGGGGGGCCACCTACGAGCAGTACTTC.

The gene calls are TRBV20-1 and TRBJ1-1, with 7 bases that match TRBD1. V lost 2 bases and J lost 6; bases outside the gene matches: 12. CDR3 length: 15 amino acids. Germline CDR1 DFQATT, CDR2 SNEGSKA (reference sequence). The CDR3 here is CSARMQGGPSAEAFF. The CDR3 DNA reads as TGCAGTGCTAGAATGCAGGGGGGTCCCTCCGCTGAAGCTTTCTTT.

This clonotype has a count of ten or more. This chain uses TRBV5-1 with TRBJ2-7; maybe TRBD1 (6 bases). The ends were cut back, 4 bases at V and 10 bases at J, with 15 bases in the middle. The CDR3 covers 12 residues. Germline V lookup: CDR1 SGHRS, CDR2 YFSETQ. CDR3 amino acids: CASSGENRVQYF. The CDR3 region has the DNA TGCGCCAGCAGCGGTGAAAACAGGGTTCAGTACTTC.

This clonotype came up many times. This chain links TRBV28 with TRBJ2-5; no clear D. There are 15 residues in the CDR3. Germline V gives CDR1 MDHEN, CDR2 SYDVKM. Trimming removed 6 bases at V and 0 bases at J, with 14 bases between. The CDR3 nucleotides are TGTGCCAGCAGCCCTTCCCGACACAACCAAGAGACCCAGTACTTC. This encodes CASSPSRHNQETQYF.

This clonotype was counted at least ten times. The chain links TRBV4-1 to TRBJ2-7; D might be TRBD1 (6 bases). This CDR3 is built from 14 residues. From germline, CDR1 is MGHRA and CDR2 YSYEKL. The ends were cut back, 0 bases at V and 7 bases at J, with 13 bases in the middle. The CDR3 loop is CASSQDSRGLEQYF. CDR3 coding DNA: TGCGCCAGCAGCCAAGATAGCAGGGGTTTGGAGCAGTACTTC.

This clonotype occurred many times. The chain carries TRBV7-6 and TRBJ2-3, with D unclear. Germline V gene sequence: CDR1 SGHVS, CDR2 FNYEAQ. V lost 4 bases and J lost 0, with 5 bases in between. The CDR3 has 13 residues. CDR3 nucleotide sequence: TGTGCCAGCAGCTACACTAGCACAGATACGCAGTATTTT. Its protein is CASSYTSTDTQYF.

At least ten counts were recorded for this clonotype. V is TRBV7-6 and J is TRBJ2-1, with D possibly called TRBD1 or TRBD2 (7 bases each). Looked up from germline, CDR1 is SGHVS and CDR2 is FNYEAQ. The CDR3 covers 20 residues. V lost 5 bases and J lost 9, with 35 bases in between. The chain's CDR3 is CASSTAGTARPAGALTEQFF. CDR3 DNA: TGTGCCAGCAGCACGGCCGGGACAGCCCGTCCCGCGGGAGCTCTTACTGAGCAGTTCTTC. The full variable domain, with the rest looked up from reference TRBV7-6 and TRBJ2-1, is GAGVSQSPRYKVTKRGQDVALRCDPISGHVSLYWYRQALGQGPEFLTYFNYEAQQDKSGLPNDRFSAERPEGSISTLTIQRTEQRDSAMYRCASSTAGTARPAGALTEQFFGPGTRLTVL.

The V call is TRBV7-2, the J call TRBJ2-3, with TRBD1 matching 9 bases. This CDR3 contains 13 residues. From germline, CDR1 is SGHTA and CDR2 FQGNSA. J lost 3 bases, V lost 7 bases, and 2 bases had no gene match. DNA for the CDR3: TGTGCCAGCAAGACAGGGGGTACAGATACGCAGTATTTT. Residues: CASKTGGTDTQYF.

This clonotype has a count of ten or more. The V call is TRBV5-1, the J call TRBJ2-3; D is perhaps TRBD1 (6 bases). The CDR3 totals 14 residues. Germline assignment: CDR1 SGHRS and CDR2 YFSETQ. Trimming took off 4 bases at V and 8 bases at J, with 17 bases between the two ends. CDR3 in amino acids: CASSLGYSRGTQYF. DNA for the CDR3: TGCGCCAGCAGCCTCGGGTATTCCAGGGGTACGCAGTATTTT.

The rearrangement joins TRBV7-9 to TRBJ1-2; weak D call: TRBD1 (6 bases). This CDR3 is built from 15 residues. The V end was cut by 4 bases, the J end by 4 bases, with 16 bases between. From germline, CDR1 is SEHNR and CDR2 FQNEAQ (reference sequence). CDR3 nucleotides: TGTGCCAGCAGCTCCCGGGCAGGGGACGCCTATGGCTACACCTTC. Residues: CASSSRAGDAYGYTF. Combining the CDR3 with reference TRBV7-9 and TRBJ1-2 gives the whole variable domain DTGVSQNPRHKITKRGQNVTFRCDPISEHNRLYWYRQTLGQGPEFLTYFQNEAQLEKSRLLSDRFSAERPKGSFSTLEIQRTEQGDSAMYLCASSSRAGDAYGYTFGSGTRLTVV.

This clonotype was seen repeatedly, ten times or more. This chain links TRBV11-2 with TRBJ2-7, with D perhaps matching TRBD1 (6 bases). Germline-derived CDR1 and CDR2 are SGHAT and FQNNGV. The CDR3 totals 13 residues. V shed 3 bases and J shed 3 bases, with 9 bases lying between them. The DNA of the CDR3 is TGTGCCAGCAGCTTGGACAGCCTCTACGAGCAGTACTTC. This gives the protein CASSLDSLYEQYF.

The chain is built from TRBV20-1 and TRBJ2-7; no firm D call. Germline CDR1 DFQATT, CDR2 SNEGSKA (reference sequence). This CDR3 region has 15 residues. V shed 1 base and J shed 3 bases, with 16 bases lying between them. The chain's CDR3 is CSARARPASLYEQYF. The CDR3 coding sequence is TGCAGTGCTAGAGCCCGCCCGGCCTCCCTCTACGAGCAGTACTTC.

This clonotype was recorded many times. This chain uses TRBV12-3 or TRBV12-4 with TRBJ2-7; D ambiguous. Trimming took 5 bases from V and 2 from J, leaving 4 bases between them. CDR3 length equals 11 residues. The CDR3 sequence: CASSPAYEQYF. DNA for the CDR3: TGTGCCAGCAGTCCTGCCTACGAGCAGTACTTC.